The rows below give T cell receptor beta chains drawn from one sample of a study of T cells after posttransplantation cyclophosphamide. The method was immunoSEQ multiplex PCR; TCRdb's version includes in-frame clones alone and lacks a portion of them. Found here are about 39,000 clones, no singletons; the ten largest cover 4% to 5.5%. The sample was PBMCs. The receptor set was obtained from a woman aged 45-60 years in good health and a related stem cell transplant donor. Each CDR3 is given with its conserved first and last residue. A D gene is named only where the DNA matches it firmly.

d_gene	v_gene	CDR3aa
TRBD2	TRBV6-1	CASNSGGATTDTQYF
TRBD1	TRBV7-2	CASSSSPGDRGREQYF
TRBD2	TRBV2	CASSEARAGGHEQYF
.	TRBV7-9	CASSPLADSADTQYF
TRBD2	TRBV9	CASSVELAGGTSTDTQYF
.	TRBV15	CATSRDLGGKGGNTIYF
.	TRBV7-9	CASSSGSGPYEQYF
.	TRBV30	CAWNREETQYF
.	TRBV30	CAWSVIGVANIQYF
.	TRBV4-3	CASSPSPDTGANVLTF
TRBD2	TRBV6-1	CASTSGGAGEDTQYF
TRBD1	TRBV9	CASKVGQGGGELFF
.	TRBV5-4	CAWGGVNSNQPQHF
TRBD1	TRBV6-5	CASFPHQGDTEAFF
.	TRBV12-2	CASRLESDRGLKYYEQYF
.	TRBV19	CASSVGVISPLHF
.	TRBV6-1	CASSRSVQETQYF
TRBD2	TRBV7-3	CASSRQGAGAVTGELFF
TRBD1	TRBV5-1	CASSPFGQGNTEAFF
.	TRBV6-5	CASSYFGVNTEAFF
.	TRBV30	CAWSGSPIAHEQYF
TRBD2	TRBV28	CASRGLAGGRKTQYF
TRBD1	TRBV6-1	CASRGTVNYGYTF
.	TRBV5-1	CASSFGQSYGYTF